This entry lists 17 T cell receptor beta chains sequenced from one sample in a study of shared clonotypes between healthy human individuals. Profiling relied on immunoSEQ multiplex PCR, and the TCRdb table lists in-frame clones only, not all of them. The sample contains around 2.1 million clones, roughly 95% of which appear only once. Sequenced input: naive CD4+ T cells sorted from blood. Specified subset: CD45RA+ positively selected. The receptors were sampled from a man aged 18 to 29 in good health.

The CDR3, as DNA: TGTGCCAGCAGTAGACAGGGGGCTGAAGAGACCCAGTACTTC. Translation: CASSRQGAEETQYF. The V gene is TRBV6-1, the J gene TRBJ2-5; 10 bases are shared with TRBD1. With 5 bases clipped from V and 3 bases from J, the junction kept 3 bases outside the gene matches. CDR3 length: 14 residues. The V gene's germline CDR1 is MNHNS and CDR2 SASEGT.

The gene calls are TRBV2 and TRBJ2-7; D gene ambiguous. There are 11 residues in the CDR3. Trimming removed 2 bases from V and 9 bases from J, with 8 bases in between. CDR1 SNHLY and CDR2 FYNNEI come from the germline V gene. The CDR3 sequence is CASSERSGQYF. For the CDR3, the DNA is TGTGCCAGCAGTGAACGGTCAGGGCAGTACTTC. The variable domain in full, completed from reference TRBV2 and TRBJ2-7, reads EPEVTQTPSHQVTQMGQEVILRCVPISNHLYFYWYRQILGQKVEFLVSFYNNEISEKSEIFDDQFSVERPDGSNFTLKIRSTKLEDSAMYFCASSERSGQYFGPGTRLTVT.

V gene TRBV7-2 combines with J gene TRBJ1-2, with D possibly being TRBD1 (6 bases). The CDR3 extends over 15 amino acids. Looked up from germline, CDR1 is SGHTA and CDR2 is FQGNSA. Trimming pared 1 base from V and 4 bases from J, leaving 13 bases between. The CDR3 spells CASSLVGGEGYGYTF. The DNA for the CDR3 is TGTGCCAGCAGCTTAGTCGGGGGCGAAGGCTATGGCTACACCTTC.

This clone appeared a single time. The chain carries TRBV19 and TRBJ1-5; 10 nucleotides agree with TRBD1. Germline V lookup: CDR1 LNHDA, CDR2 SQIVND (reference sequence). CDR3 size: 14 residues. Trimming at V came to 7 bases and at J to 9 bases, leaving 9 bases not matched to a gene. CDR3 sequence reads: CASTPGQGIMPQHF. In DNA form, the CDR3 reads TGTGCCAGTACCCCGGGACAGGGGATCATGCCCCAGCATTTT.

V gene TRBV29-1 combines with J gene TRBJ1-2, with D unclear. The CDR3 totals 13 residues. Germline-derived CDR1 and CDR2 are SQVTM and ANQGSEA. V lost 2 bases, J lost 5 bases, and 12 bases lay in between. CDR3 DNA sequence: TGCAGCGTTGAAACCGAAAGGCTATATGGCTACACCTTC. Translated: CSVETERLYGYTF. Looking up the rest from reference TRBV29-1 and TRBJ1-2 gives the full variable domain: SAVISQKPSRDICQRGTSLTIQCQVDSQVTMMFWYRQQPGQSLTLIATANQGSEATYESGFVIDKFPISRPNLTFSTLTVSNMSPEDSSIYLCSVETERLYGYTFGSGTRLTVV.

The chain joins TRBV19 to TRBJ1-6; D remains ambiguous. This CDR3 is 13 amino acids long. CDR1 is LNHDA, CDR2 SQIVND, per germline (reference sequence). Trimming took off 4 bases at V and 7 bases at J, with 8 bases between the two ends. CDR3 in DNA: TGTGCCAGTAGTACCGCCGGGAATTCACCCCTCCACTTT. Its translation is CASSTAGNSPLHF.

A single count supports this clone. V and J are TRBV6-5 and TRBJ1-1; D is uncertain. The CDR3 sequence is 12 residues long. Germline V lookup: CDR1 MNHEY, CDR2 SVGAGI. Trimming stripped 8 bases from V and 4 bases from J, with 11 bases between. CDR3: CASSTRLTEAFF. In nucleotides, the CDR3 is TGTGCCAGCTCCACAAGGCTCACTGAAGCTTTCTTT.

The chain has TRBV10-3 and TRBJ2-5, with 8 bases matching TRBD2. The CDR3 totals 11 residues. Germline CDR1 reads ENHRY; CDR2 reads SYGVKD. J gave up 4 bases and V 8 bases, and 0 bases lay outside the gene matches. The CDR3 DNA follows: TGTGCCATCGCGGGAGGAGAGACCCAGTACTTC. Amino acid sequence: CAIAGGETQYF.

This clone has just a few counts. This chain joins TRBV7-9 and TRBJ1-5; D not resolved. This CDR3 spans 13 amino acids. Germline V gene lookup returns CDR1 SEHNR and CDR2 FQNEAQ (reference sequence). Trimming removed 10 bases from V and 2 bases from J, with 12 bases in between. The CDR3 DNA is TGTGCCACAGCGAGGGATGGCAATCAGCCCCAGCATTTT. Encoded protein: CATARDGNQPQHF. Full variable domain (missing parts from reference TRBV7-9 and TRBJ1-5): DTGVSQNPRHKITKRGQNVTFRCDPISEHNRLYWYRQTLGQGPEFLTYFQNEAQLEKSRLLSDRFSAERPKGSFSTLEIQRTEQGDSAMYLCATARDGNQPQHFGDGTRLSIL.

The genes are TRBV6-1 and TRBJ2-1; TRBD1 or TRBD2 may be the D gene (5 bases each). Germline CDR1 reads MNHNS; CDR2 reads SASEGT. This CDR3 has 13 residues. V lost 3 bases and J 4 bases, leaving 7 bases between the germline ends. The CDR3 nucleotides are TGTGCCAGCAGTGATGAGGGGTACAATGAGCAGTTCTTC. Translating gives CASSDEGYNEQFF.

The chain combines TRBV7-2 with TRBJ2-7; 8 bases match TRBD2. In germline, CDR1 is SGHTA, CDR2 FQGNSA. The V and J ends lost 1 base and 7 bases, in that order; junction bases with no gene match: 6. The CDR3 is 14 residues long. CDR3 DNA sequence: TGTGCCAGCAGCTTAGTTGCGGGAGGAGGAGAGCAGTACTTC. Translation gives CASSLVAGGGEQYF.

This clone appeared a single time. This chain joins TRBV6-6 and TRBJ2-7, with 11 bases identical to TRBD2. This CDR3 comprises 15 residues. Looked up from germline, CDR1 is MNHNY and CDR2 is SVGAGI (reference sequence). The V gene end was trimmed by 6 bases and the J gene end by 0 bases; junction bases not matched to a gene: 4. The CDR3 coding sequence is TGTGCCAGCAGGACGACTAGCGGGACCTCCTACGAGCAGTACTTC. The encoded protein is CASRTTSGTSYEQYF.

V gene TRBV28 combines with J gene TRBJ2-7; D might be TRBD1 (5 bases). The CDR3 sequence is 14 residues long. The V end lost 3 bases, the J end lost 2 bases, and 11 bases lay between the germline ends. Germline CDR1 and CDR2: MDHEN and SYDVKM. The CDR3 here is CASSFKGSPYEQYF. CDR3 bases: TGTGCCAGCAGTTTCAAGGGGTCTCCCTACGAGCAGTACTTC.

J is TRBJ1-3 and V is TRBV5-4; 7 bases align to TRBD1. The CDR3 sequence is 17 residues long. The germline gives CDR1 SGHNT, CDR2 YYREEE (reference sequence). The trim removed 4 bases at V and 4 bases at J, leaving 14 bases unmatched. Written as DNA, the CDR3 is TGTGCCAGCAGCACACGGGACAGCCCCACGCCCGGAAACACCATATATTTT. Amino acids: CASSTRDSPTPGNTIYF. The variable domain in full, completed from reference TRBV5-4 and TRBJ1-3, reads ETGVTQSPTHLIKTRGQQVTLRCSSQSGHNTVSWYQQALGQGPQFIFQYYREEENGRGNFPPRFSGLQFPNYSSELNVNALELDDSALYLCASSTRDSPTPGNTIYFGEGSWLTVV.

This chain connects TRBV4-3 to TRBJ2-7; D is unresolved. CDR1 is LGHNA, CDR2 YSLEER, per germline. The CDR3 contains 13 residues. Trimming cost V 4 bases and J 4 bases, with 11 bases left between them. CDR3 bases: TGCGCCAGCAGCCTCCGTCCCAGTTACGAGCAGTACTTC. Protein: CASSLRPSYEQYF.

The J gene is TRBJ2-5, the V gene TRBV4-2; the D is unclear. Trimming pared 1 base from V and 5 bases from J, leaving 17 bases between. CDR3 length: 16 residues. Germline lookup yields CDR1 LGHNA and CDR2 YNFKEQ. CDR3 region: CASSQASSRPWETQYF. The CDR3 DNA reads as TGTGCCAGCAGCCAAGCCTCATCTAGACCCTGGGAGACCCAGTACTTC.

The chain couples TRBV6-5 to TRBJ2-7; tentatively, D is TRBD1 (5 bases). This CDR3 has 11 amino acids. CDR1 and CDR2 from the germline V gene are MNHEY and SVGAGI. Trimming pared 2 bases from V and 13 bases from J, leaving 12 bases between. CDR3 DNA sequence: TGTGCCAGCAGTTACGAACAGGCGATCTACTTC. This codes for CASSYEQAIYF.